The next 9 T cell receptor beta chains were all read from a single sample in a study of T cell responses to AZD1222 COVID-19 vaccine. Assay used: immunoSEQ multiplex PCR; TCRdb lists only in-frame clones, some missing. This sample yields around 99,000 clones, of which approximately 92% are seen a single time; over 7% belongs to the top ten. The specimen comprised peripheral blood, sampled 28 days after the second AZD1222 dose. Receptor source: an adult who received the AZD1222 COVID-19 vaccine.

The V call is TRBV6-2 or TRBV6-3, the J call TRBJ1-6; D unresolved. Trimming cost V 5 bases and J 8 bases, with 16 bases left between them. The CDR3 runs 15 residues. CDR1 is MNHEY and CDR2 is SVGEGT in the germline V gene. CDR3: CASSIRMESHSPLHF. DNA of the CDR3: TGTGCCAGCAGTATTAGGATGGAGTCGCATTCACCCCTCCACTTT.

This chain uses TRBV3-1 (or the pseudogene TRBV3-2) with TRBJ2-7, with 11 bases aligning to TRBD2. This CDR3 region has 19 residues. Looked up from germline, CDR1 is LGHDT and CDR2 is YNNKEL (reference sequence). The junction had 12 bases not matched to a gene; V was cut back by 0 bases and J by 2 bases. CDR3 region: CASSQDTHGTSGLTYEQYF. The CDR3 DNA sequence: TGTGCCAGCAGCCAAGATACCCACGGGACTAGCGGACTAACCTACGAGCAGTACTTC.

The rearrangement joins TRBV28 to TRBJ1-6; the match to TRBD1 covers 7 bases. Germline CDR1 and CDR2: MDHEN and SYDVKM. V lost 5 bases and J lost 10; bases outside the gene matches: 8. The CDR3 has 14 residues. DNA for the CDR3: TGTGCCAGCAGTCTAGGACAGGCGGCATCACCCCTCCACTTT. Protein: CASSLGQAASPLHF.

In its sample, this clone was seen once. V usage is TRBV7-8 and J usage is TRBJ1-3; 10 nucleotides agree with TRBD1. Trimming took 6 bases from V and 1 from J; bases not matched to a gene: 6. The germline gives CDR1 SGHVS, CDR2 FQNEAQ. The CDR3 covers 16 residues. The CDR3 loop is CASSPRQGASGNTIYF. Written as DNA, the CDR3 is TGTGCCAGCAGTCCTAGACAGGGGGCTTCTGGAAACACCATATATTTT.

V gene TRBV27 combines with J gene TRBJ2-3; D gene ambiguous. Germline CDR1 is MNHEY and CDR2 is SMNVEV (reference sequence). This CDR3 is 13 amino acids long. The V end was cut by 6 bases, the J end by 3 bases, with 10 bases between. The CDR3 reads CASRSLGTDTQYF. CDR3 sequence (DNA): TGTGCCAGCAGAAGTTTGGGAACAGATACGCAGTATTTT.

The chain uses TRBV6-2 or TRBV6-3 and TRBJ2-7; D possibly corresponds to TRBD2 (5 bases). Germline V gene data show CDR1 as MNHEY and CDR2 as SVGEGT. The length of the CDR3 is 13 residues. Between the trimmed V and J ends, which lost 0 bases and 8 bases, there was a span of 11 bases. The CDR3 is CASSYSTLDKQYF. The CDR3 region has the DNA TGTGCCAGCAGTTACTCAACACTAGATAAGCAGTACTTC.

The V call is TRBV4-1, the J call TRBJ1-3; 7 bases align to TRBD1. Trimming removed 4 bases from V and 8 bases from J; junction bases left unmatched: 8. Germline assignment: CDR1 MGHRA and CDR2 YSYEKL. There are 14 residues in the CDR3. The CDR3 DNA reads TGCGCCAGCAGCCCGACAGGGTTTGATTACACCATATATTTT. Its protein product is CASSPTGFDYTIYF.

The CDR3 DNA reads as TGTGCCAGCAGCCCTCGCTTAGATACGCAGTATTTT. It translates to CASSPRLDTQYF. This sequence joins TRBV14 and TRBJ2-3; D is undetermined. The germline CDR1 and CDR2 sequences are SGHDN and FVKESK. V lost 4 bases and J 5 bases, leaving 7 bases between the germline ends. The length of the CDR3 is 12 residues.

The chain employs TRBV27 and TRBJ2-7; 9 bases map to TRBD1. There are 15 residues in the CDR3. From germline, CDR1 is MNHEY and CDR2 SMNVEV (reference sequence). V trimming: 5 bases; J trimming: 1 base; junction bases outside the gene matches: 6. The CDR3 loop reads CASSNYGTGSYEQYF. The CDR3 DNA reads as TGTGCCAGCAGTAACTACGGGACAGGGTCCTACGAGCAGTACTTC.